One sample yielded the 10 T cell receptor beta chains listed below, sequenced in a study of cytomegalovirus exposure and HLA in healthy donors. Use of 60 Vbeta and 13 Jbeta primers characterized the PCR. The table came from immunoSEQ multiplex PCR; TCRdb's copy has only in-frame clones and leaves some out. The sample has under 250,000 clones, around 80% seen once. Sequencing was done on a sample of PBMCs. The receptors were sampled from a male donor in good health and CMV-seronegative.

CDR3: CASSLGPSGRVAYEQYF. The CDR3 region has the DNA TGCGCCAGCAGCTTGGGCCCTAGCGGGAGGGTCGCCTACGAGCAGTACTTC. The chain has TRBV5-1 and TRBJ2-7, with 12 bases aligning to TRBD2. CDR3 size: 17 residues. From germline, CDR1 is SGHRS and CDR2 YFSETQ. Trimming took 0 bases from V and 2 from J; bases not matched to a gene: 6. Full variable domain (rest looked up from reference TRBV5-1 and TRBJ2-7): KAGVTQTPRYLIKTRGQQVTLSCSPISGHRSVSWYQQTPGQGLQFLFEYFSETQRNKGNFPGRFSGRQFSNSRSEMNVSTLELGDSALYLCASSLGPSGRVAYEQYFGPGTRLTVT.

This clone has only a few counts. This sequence joins TRBV5-1 and TRBJ1-1; D unresolved. Germline V gene sequence: CDR1 SGHRS, CDR2 YFSETQ. Trimming left V 0 bases short and J 4 bases short, with 10 bases between. This CDR3 has 14 amino acids. CDR3 nucleotides: TGCGCCAGCAGCTTGGATCGTCTTTCCACTGAAGCTTTCTTT. Its translation: CASSLDRLSTEAFF.

The chain recombines TRBV5-1 with TRBJ1-2; 10 bases agree with TRBD1. Germline lookup yields CDR1 SGHRS and CDR2 YFSETQ. V lost 4 bases to trimming and J lost 1 base; unmatched junction nucleotides: 7. This CDR3 contains 16 residues. This CDR3 reads CASSPGTGVINYGYTF. The CDR3 region has the DNA TGCGCCAGCAGCCCGGGGACAGGGGTCATTAACTATGGCTACACCTTC.

A word on this clone: The sample has other DNA sequences that encode this CDR3 too. This chain connects TRBV9 to TRBJ2-1; 12 bases fit TRBD2. The CDR3 runs to 15 residues. Germline V lookup: CDR1 SGDLS, CDR2 YYNGEE. J lost 4 bases, V lost 2 bases, and 1 base had no gene match. This chain's CDR3 is CASSVGTSGYNEQFF. CDR3 nucleotide sequence: TGTGCCAGCAGCGTTGGGACTAGCGGGTACAATGAGCAGTTCTTC.

The chain has TRBV7-2 and TRBJ1-2; 9 nucleotides agree with TRBD1. The CDR3 is 15 amino acids. The germline V gene encodes CDR1 SGHTA and CDR2 FQGNSA. The V gene end was trimmed by 5 bases and the J gene end by 5 bases; junction bases not matched to a gene: 9. This CDR3 is CASSGRQGVWYGYTF. DNA for the CDR3: TGTGCCAGCAGCGGAAGACAGGGGGTTTGGTATGGCTACACCTTC.

The chain has TRBV7-3 and TRBJ2-7; 14 bases are shared with TRBD2. The CDR3 sequence is 14 residues long. The V and J ends lost 5 bases and 6 bases, in that order; junction bases with no gene match: 3. The V gene's germline CDR1 is SGHTA and CDR2 FQGTGA. CDR3 loop: CASSVTSGRAEQYF. In DNA form, the CDR3 reads TGTGCCAGCAGCGTGACTAGCGGGAGGGCCGAGCAGTACTTC.

In this sample, this clone turned up a few times. The chain combines TRBV2 with TRBJ2-1; TRBD2 is a possible D gene (5 bases). The CDR3 extends over 14 amino acids. Germline values: CDR1 SNHLY, CDR2 FYNNEI. With 1 base removed from V and 2 bases from J, the gap between germline ends came to 6 bases. CDR3 amino acids: CASSEGETYNEQFF. The DNA of the CDR3 is TGTGCCAGCAGTGAAGGGGAGACCTACAATGAGCAGTTCTTC. The variable domain in full, with the rest retrieved from reference TRBV2 and TRBJ2-1, is EPEVTQTPSHQVTQMGQEVILRCVPISNHLYFYWYRQILGQKVEFLVSFYNNEISEKSEIFDDQFSVERPDGSNFTLKIRSTKLEDSAMYFCASSEGETYNEQFFGPGTRLTVL.

The chain is built from TRBV29-1 and TRBJ2-2; 7 bases align to TRBD2. J was trimmed by 0 bases and V by 0 bases; bases with no gene match: 7. The germline gives CDR1 SQVTM, CDR2 ANQGSEA. The CDR3 has 17 residues. The CDR3 region is CSVEDPWSGTNTGELFF. In nucleotides, the CDR3 is TGCAGCGTTGAAGATCCGTGGAGCGGGACGAACACCGGGGAGCTGTTTTTT.

The chain links TRBV10-3 to TRBJ1-2; D call uncertain. In germline, CDR1 is ENHRY, CDR2 SYGVKD. The germline V and J ends were trimmed by 0 bases and 0 bases, with 11 bases remaining between them. The length of the CDR3 is 16 residues. The CDR3 spells CAISESLAKANYGYTF. The CDR3 DNA is TGTGCCATCAGTGAGTCCTTAGCTAAAGCTAACTATGGCTACACCTTC.

The gene calls are TRBV5-1 and TRBJ2-2; TRBD2 might be the D (6 bases). Germline V gene sequence: CDR1 SGHRS, CDR2 YFSETQ. V was clipped by 8 bases and J by 0 bases, with 14 bases between them. The CDR3 runs to 15 residues. The CDR3 DNA reads as TGCGCCAGTTCTCCCGGGGGACCGAACACCGGGGAGCTGTTTTTT. Translated: CASSPGGPNTGELFF.